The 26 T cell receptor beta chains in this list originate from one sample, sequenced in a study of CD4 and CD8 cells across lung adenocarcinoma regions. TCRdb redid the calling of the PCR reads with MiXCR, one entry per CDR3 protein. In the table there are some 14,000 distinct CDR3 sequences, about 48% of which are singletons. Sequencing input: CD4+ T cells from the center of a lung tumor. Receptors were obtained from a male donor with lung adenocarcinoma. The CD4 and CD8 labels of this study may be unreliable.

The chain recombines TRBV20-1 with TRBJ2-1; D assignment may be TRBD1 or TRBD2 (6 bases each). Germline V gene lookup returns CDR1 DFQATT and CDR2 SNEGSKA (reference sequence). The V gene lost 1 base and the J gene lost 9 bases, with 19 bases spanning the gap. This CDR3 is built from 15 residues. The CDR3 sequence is CSARVGAGLGSEQFF. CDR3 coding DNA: TGCAGTGCTAGAGTGGGGGCGGGACTTGGGAGTGAGCAGTTCTTC.

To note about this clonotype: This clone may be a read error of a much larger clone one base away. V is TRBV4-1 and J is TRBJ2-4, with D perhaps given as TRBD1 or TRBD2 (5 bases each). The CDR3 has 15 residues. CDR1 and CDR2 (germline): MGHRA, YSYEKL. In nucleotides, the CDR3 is TGCGCCAGCAGCCAAGAACCCGGGGCAAAAGAGACCCAGTGCTTC. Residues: CASSQEPGAKETQCF.

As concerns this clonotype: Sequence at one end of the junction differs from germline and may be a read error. The CDR3 protein is CAIREGRGGSGTDTQYF. In DNA, the CDR3 is TGTGCCATCAGGGAGGGTCGTGGGGGCAGTGGCACAGATACGCAGTATTTC. The V call is TRBV10-3, the J call TRBJ2-3; TRBD1 or TRBD2 may be the D gene (6 bases each). The germline gives CDR1 ENHRY, CDR2 SYGVKD. The CDR3 contains 17 residues.

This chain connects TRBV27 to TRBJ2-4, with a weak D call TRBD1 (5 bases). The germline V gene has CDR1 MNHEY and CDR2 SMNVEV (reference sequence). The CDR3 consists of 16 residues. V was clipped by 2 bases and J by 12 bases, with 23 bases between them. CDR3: CASSLVGLGVKDTQYF. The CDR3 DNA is TGTGCCAGCAGTTTAGTGGGGCTGGGCGTCAAAGACACTCAGTACTTC.

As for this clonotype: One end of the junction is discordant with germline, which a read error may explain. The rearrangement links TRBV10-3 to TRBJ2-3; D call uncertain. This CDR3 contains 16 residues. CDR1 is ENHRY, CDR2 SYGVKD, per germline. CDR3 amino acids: CAISEFSPSQADMQYF. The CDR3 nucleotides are TGTGCCATCAGTGAGTTCTCTCCCTCGCAGGCAGATATGCAGTATTTC.

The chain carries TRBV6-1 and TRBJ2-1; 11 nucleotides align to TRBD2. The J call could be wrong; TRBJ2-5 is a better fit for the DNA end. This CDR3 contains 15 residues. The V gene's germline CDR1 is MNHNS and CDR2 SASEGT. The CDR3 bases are TGTGCCAGCAGTGAAGTTAGCGGGGGGGCCGAGACCCAGTACTTC. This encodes CASSEVSGGAETQYF.

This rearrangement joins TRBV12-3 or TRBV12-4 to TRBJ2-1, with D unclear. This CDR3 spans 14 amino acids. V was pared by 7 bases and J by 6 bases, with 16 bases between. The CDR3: CASTFSLGSNEQFF. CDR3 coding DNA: TGTGCCAGCACTTTCTCCCTTGGATCCAATGAGCAGTTCTTC.

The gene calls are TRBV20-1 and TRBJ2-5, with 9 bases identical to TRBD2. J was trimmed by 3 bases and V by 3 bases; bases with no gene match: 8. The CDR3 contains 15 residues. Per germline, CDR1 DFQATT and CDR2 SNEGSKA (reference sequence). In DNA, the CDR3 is TGCAGTGCTAGTGCTCTAGCGGGGAGTAAAGAGACCCAGTACTTC. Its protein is CSASALAGSKETQYF.

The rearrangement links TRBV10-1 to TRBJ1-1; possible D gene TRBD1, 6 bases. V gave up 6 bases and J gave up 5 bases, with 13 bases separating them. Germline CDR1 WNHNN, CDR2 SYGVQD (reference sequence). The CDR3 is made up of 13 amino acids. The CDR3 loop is CASRRGGGTEAFF. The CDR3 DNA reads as TGCGCCAGCAGACGAGGGGGGGGGACTGAAGCTTTCTTT.

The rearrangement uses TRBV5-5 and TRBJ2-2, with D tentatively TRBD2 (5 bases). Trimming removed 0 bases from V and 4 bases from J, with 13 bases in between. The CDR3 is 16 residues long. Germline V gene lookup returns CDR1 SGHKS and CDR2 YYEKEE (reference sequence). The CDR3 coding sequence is TGTGCCAGCAGCTTGGATCCGGGGTCAAGCACCGGGGAGCTGTTTTTT. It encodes CASSLDPGSSTGELFF. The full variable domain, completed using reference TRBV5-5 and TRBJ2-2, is DAGVTQSPTHLIKTRGQQVTLRCSPISGHKSVSWYQQVLGQGPQFIFQYYEKEERGRGNFPDRFSARQFPNYSSELNVNALLLGDSALYLCASSLDPGSSTGELFFGEGSRLTVL.

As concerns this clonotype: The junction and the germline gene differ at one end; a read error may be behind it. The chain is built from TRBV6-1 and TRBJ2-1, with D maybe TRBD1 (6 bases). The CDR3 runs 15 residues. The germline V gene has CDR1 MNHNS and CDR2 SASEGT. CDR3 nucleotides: TGTGCCAGCCAGCCGATGACAGGTGGAACAGATGAGCAGTTCTTT. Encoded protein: CASQPMTGGTDEQFF.

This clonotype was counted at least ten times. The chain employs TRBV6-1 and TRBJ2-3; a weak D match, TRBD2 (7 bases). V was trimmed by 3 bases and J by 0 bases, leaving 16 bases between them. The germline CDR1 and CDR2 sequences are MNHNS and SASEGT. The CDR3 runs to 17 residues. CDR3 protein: CASSDGGGGASTDTQYF. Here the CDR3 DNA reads TGTGCCAGCAGTGATGGGGGGGGGGGGGCGAGCACAGATACGCAGTATTTT.

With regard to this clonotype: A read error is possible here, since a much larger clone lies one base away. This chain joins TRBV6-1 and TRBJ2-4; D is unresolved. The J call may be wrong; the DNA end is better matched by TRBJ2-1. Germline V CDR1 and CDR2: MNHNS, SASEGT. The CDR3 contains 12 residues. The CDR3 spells CASSFQVGEQFF. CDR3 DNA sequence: TGTGCCAGCAGCTTCCAGGTTGGCGAGCAGTTCTTC.

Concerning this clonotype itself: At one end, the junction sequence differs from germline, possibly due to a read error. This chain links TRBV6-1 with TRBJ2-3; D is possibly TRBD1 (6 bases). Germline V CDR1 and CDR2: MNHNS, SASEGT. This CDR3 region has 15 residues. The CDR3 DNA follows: TGTGCCAGGGGGGAAGGGGGTCGAGCCGAAGATACGCAGTATTTC. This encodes CARGEGGRAEDTQYF.

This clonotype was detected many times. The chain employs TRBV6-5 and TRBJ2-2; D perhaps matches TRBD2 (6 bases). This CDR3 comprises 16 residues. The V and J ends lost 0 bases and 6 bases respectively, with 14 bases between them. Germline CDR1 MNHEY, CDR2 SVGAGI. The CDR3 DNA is TGTGCCAGCAGTTACTCGATGGGGACTTCGGCCGGGGAGCTGTTTTTT. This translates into CASSYSMGTSAGELFF.

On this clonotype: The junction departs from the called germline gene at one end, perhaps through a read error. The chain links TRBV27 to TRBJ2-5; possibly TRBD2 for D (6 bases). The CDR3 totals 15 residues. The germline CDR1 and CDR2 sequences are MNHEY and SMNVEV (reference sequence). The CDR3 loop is CASSFRGTLGNVQTF. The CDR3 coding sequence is TGTGCCAGCAGTTTTCGGGGGACTTTAGGAAACGTGCAGACCTTC.

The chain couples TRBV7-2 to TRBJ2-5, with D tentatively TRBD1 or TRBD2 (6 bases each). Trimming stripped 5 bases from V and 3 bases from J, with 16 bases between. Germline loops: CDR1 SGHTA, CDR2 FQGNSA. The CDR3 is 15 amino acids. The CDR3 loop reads CASSRRGRIEETQYF. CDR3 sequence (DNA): TGTGCCAGCAGCCGTAGGGGGAGGATCGAAGAGACCCAGTACTTC.

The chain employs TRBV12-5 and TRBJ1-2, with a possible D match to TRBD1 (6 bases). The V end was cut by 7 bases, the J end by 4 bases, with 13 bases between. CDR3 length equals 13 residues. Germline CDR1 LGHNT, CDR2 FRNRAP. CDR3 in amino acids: CASAETGSYGYTF. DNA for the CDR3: TGTGCTAGTGCCGAAACAGGGTCCTATGGCTACACCTTC.

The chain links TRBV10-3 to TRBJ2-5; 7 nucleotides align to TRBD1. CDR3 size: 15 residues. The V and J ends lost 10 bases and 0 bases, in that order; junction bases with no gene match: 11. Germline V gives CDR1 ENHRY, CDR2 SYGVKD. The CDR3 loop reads CATGHRGGDQETQYF. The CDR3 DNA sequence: TGTGCCACGGGTCACAGGGGCGGTGACCAAGAGACCCAGTACTTC.

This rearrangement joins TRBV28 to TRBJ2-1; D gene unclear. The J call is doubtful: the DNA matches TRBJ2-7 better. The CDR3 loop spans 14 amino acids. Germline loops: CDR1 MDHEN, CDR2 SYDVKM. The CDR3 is CASRGSDRNYEQYF. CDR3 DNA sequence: TGTGCCAGCAGGGGATCGGACCGAAACTACGAGCAGTACTTC.

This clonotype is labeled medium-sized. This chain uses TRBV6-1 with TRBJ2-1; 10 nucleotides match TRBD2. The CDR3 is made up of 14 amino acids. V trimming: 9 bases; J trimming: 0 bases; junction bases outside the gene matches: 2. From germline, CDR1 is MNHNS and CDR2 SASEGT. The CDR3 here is CASEREGSYNEQFF. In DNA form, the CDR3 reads TGTGCCAGTGAGCGGGAGGGCTCCTACAATGAGCAGTTCTTC.

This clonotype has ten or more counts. The CDR3 nucleotides are TGTGCCAGCGATACAGGGGGCAGTGATGGCTACACCTTC. It specifies CASDTGGSDGYTF. The rearrangement joins TRBV25-1 to TRBJ1-2, with 9 bases matching TRBD1. Germline V CDR1 and CDR2: MGHDK, SYGVNS. Germline trimming cut 8 bases from V and 6 bases from J; bases unmatched to any gene: 7. The CDR3 has 13 amino acids.

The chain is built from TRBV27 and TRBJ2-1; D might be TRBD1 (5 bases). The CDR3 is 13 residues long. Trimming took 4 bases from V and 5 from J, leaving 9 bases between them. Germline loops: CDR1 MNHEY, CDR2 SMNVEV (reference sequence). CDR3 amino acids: CASSSIQDNEQFF. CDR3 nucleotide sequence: TGTGCCAGCAGTTCAATACAGGACAATGAGCAGTTCTTC.

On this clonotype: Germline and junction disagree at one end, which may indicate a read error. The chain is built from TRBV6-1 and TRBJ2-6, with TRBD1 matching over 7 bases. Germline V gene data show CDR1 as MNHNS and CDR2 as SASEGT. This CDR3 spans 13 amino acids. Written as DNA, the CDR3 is TGTGCCAGTGCCCCTGAGGGGGCCTACGTCCTGTCTTTC. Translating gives CASAPEGAYVLSF.

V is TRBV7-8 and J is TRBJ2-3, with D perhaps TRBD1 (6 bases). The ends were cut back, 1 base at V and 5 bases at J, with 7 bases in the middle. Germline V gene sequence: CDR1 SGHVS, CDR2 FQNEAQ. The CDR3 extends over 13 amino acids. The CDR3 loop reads CASSLDREDTQYF. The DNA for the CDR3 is TGTGCCAGCAGCTTAGACAGGGAAGATACGCAGTATTTT. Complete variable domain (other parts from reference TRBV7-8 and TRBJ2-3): GAGVSQSPRYKVAKRGQDVALRCDPISGHVSLFWYQQALGQGPEFLTYFQNEAQLDKSGLPSDRFFAERPEGSVSTLKIQRTQQEDSAVYLCASSLDREDTQYFGPGTRLTVL.

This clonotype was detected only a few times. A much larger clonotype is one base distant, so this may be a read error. CDR3 sequence reads: CASSPTLAGRRNEQYF. The CDR3 DNA sequence: TGTGCCAGCAGCCCCACTCTAGCGGGAAGGAGGAATGAGCAGTACTTC. This chain links TRBV27 with TRBJ2-5; 9 bases align to TRBD2. From germline, CDR1 is MNHEY and CDR2 SMNVEV (reference sequence). This CDR3 contains 16 residues. V lost 6 bases, J lost 11 bases, and 19 bases stayed unmatched.